This T cell receptor beta chain was sequenced in a study of OX40 agonist ivuxolimab in advanced cancers. Study information: The group had a mean age of roughly 56 years, ranged from roughly 23 to 85, and was 82.7% male.

This CDR3 is 15 amino acids long. The V gene lost 6 bases and the J gene lost 3 bases, with 17 bases spanning the gap. The germline V gene has CDR1 SGHTA and CDR2 FQGTGA. Produced via immunoSEQ multiplex PCR; TCRdb's table is partial and in-frame only. Altogether about 79,000 clones are present, roughly 94% being singletons, with the ten largest covering 9.6%. The chain links TRBV7-3 to TRBJ1-2; possible D gene TRBD1, 5 bases. The sequence derives from an adult with an advanced solid tumor such as melanoma, head and neck, liver or kidney cancer. Source: CD4+ or CD8+ T cells sorted from blood, taken in a trial of the OX40 agonist ivuxolimab. In DNA form, the CDR3 reads TGTGCCAGCAGGCCTCCGGGATCAGGGCACTATGGCTACACCTTC. Encoded protein: CASRPPGSGHYGYTF.